The 26 T cell receptor beta chains in this list originate from one sample, sequenced in a study of vaccination effects on CD4 cells after COVID-19. Their target antigens are unknown. Assay used: immunoSEQ multiplex PCR; TCRdb lists only in-frame clones, some missing. The table lists under 65,000 clones, about 77% of them singletons. Using viral peptide pools, the ViraFEST assay grew out antigen-specific CD4+ T cells prior to sequencing. Researchers isolated CD4+ T cells once approximately ten days of culture had elapsed. Convalescent patients had PCR-confirmed SARS-CoV-2 infection between March and December 2020. Material: CD4+ T cells from PBMCs cultured with HIV peptides, obtained before COVID-19 vaccination. Subset here: HIV-1 Nef peptide pool negative control/reference culture. The origin of the receptors is a human donor who had a prior SARS-CoV-2 infection.

The rearrangement uses TRBV6-6 and TRBJ1-5; a possible D gene is TRBD1 (6 bases). Trimming removed 10 bases at V and 1 base at J, with 14 bases between. This CDR3 spans 14 amino acids. The germline gives CDR1 MNHNY, CDR2 SVGAGI (reference sequence). CDR3: CATSWGLSNQPQHF. CDR3 DNA: TGTGCCACTAGTTGGGGGCTCAGCAATCAGCCCCAGCATTTT.

The chain employs TRBV19 and TRBJ2-5; D remains ambiguous. Trimming took off 3 bases at V and 5 bases at J, with 10 bases between the two ends. The CDR3 is made up of 13 amino acids. The V gene's germline CDR1 is LNHDA and CDR2 SQIVND (reference sequence). CDR3: CASSITRLETQYF. The CDR3 coding sequence is TGTGCCAGTAGTATTACGCGCTTGGAGACCCAGTACTTC.

The chain recombines TRBV5-5 with TRBJ2-5; a weak D match, TRBD2 (7 bases). This CDR3 has 15 residues. Germline lookup yields CDR1 SGHKS and CDR2 YYEKEE (reference sequence). The V gene lost 6 bases and the J gene lost 7 bases, with 22 bases spanning the gap. The CDR3 protein is CASTAGGGLGGTQYF. In DNA form, the CDR3 reads TGTGCCAGCACCGCCGGCGGGGGCCTAGGAGGGACCCAGTACTTC.

This clone was seen a handful of times. This sequence joins TRBV18 and TRBJ2-1; a weak D match, TRBD2 (5 bases). The length of the CDR3 is 13 residues. Germline assignment: CDR1 KGHSH and CDR2 LQKENI. V lost 2 bases, J lost 9 bases, and 11 bases lay in between. CDR3 sequence: CASSPSRETEQFF. CDR3 DNA sequence: TGTGCCAGCTCACCAAGTAGGGAGACTGAGCAGTTCTTC.

The chain combines TRBV11-1 with TRBJ2-3, with no clear D. Germline loops: CDR1 SGHAT, CDR2 FQDESV (reference sequence). V lost 0 bases and J 6 bases, leaving 16 bases between the germline ends. The CDR3 is 16 amino acids. Here the CDR3 DNA reads TGTGCCAGCAGCTTAGCCCCCGGAACCGACCCGGATACGCAGTATTTT. Its protein is CASSLAPGTDPDTQYF. Based on the CDR3 plus reference TRBV11-1 and TRBJ2-3, the full variable domain is EAEVAQSPRYKITEKSQAVAFWCDPISGHATLYWYRQILGQGPELLVQFQDESVVDDSQLPKDRFSAERLKGVDSTLKIQPAELGDSAMYLCASSLAPGTDPDTQYFGPGTRLTVL.

The chain carries TRBV6-7 and TRBJ1-5, with 7 positions matching TRBD1. TRBV6-7 is sorted into the ORF group, with uncertain function. This CDR3 region has 18 residues. Trimming removed 6 bases from V and 3 bases from J; junction bases left unmatched: 17. The CDR3 DNA follows: TGTGCCAGCAGGAGAGGCCGACAGGGTGTCCTCTACAATCAGCCCCAGCATTTT. Protein sequence: CASRRGRQGVLYNQPQHF.

The chain joins TRBV20-1 to TRBJ2-5; 7 bases align to TRBD2. V shed 3 bases, J shed 0 bases, and the junction held 4 bases outside the gene matches. CDR1 DFQATT and CDR2 SNEGSKA come from the germline V gene (reference sequence). This CDR3 has 14 amino acids. The CDR3 protein is CSASGGGNQETQYF. The CDR3 coding sequence is TGCAGTGCTAGTGGCGGGGGAAACCAAGAGACCCAGTACTTC.

This rearrangement joins TRBV7-2 to TRBJ2-3; D unclear. Trimming stripped 5 bases from V and 4 bases from J, with 10 bases between. The CDR3 extends over 13 amino acids. The germline V gene encodes CDR1 SGHTA and CDR2 FQGNSA. In DNA, the CDR3 is TGTGCCAGCAGCCCCCCAGGAGCAGATACGCAGTATTTT. Amino acids: CASSPPGADTQYF.

The V gene is TRBV5-1, the J gene TRBJ2-7, with D hard to call. Trimming left V 7 bases short and J 0 bases short, with 14 bases between. This CDR3 has 14 residues. Germline V gene sequence: CDR1 SGHRS, CDR2 YFSETQ. DNA of the CDR3: TGCGCCAGCGGTAAAGATTCGGGCTCCTACGAGCAGTACTTC. It codes for CASGKDSGSYEQYF.

This clone was counted a few times. The gene calls are TRBV5-1 and TRBJ2-1; D is undetermined. Trimming pared 0 bases from V and 7 bases from J, leaving 17 bases between. Germline assignment: CDR1 SGHRS and CDR2 YFSETQ. There are 16 residues in the CDR3. The CDR3 protein is CASSLVPSYVGNEQFF. As DNA, the CDR3 is TGCGCCAGCAGCTTGGTTCCGAGCTACGTCGGGAATGAGCAGTTCTTC.

The J gene is TRBJ2-1, the V gene TRBV5-1; 13 nucleotides line up with TRBD2. The CDR3 has 17 amino acids. CDR1 SGHRS and CDR2 YFSETQ come from the germline V gene. The junction had 8 bases not matched to a gene; V was cut back by 3 bases and J by 5 bases. The CDR3 is CASSSQPGLAGHNEQFF. The CDR3 region has the DNA TGCGCCAGCAGCTCGCAGCCGGGACTAGCGGGACACAATGAGCAGTTCTTC.

The V gene is TRBV4-2, the J gene TRBJ2-5; D is possibly TRBD2 (6 bases). Trimming took 3 bases from V and 4 from J, leaving 21 bases between them. CDR1 and CDR2 from the germline V gene are LGHNA and YNFKEQ. This CDR3 is 17 amino acids long. This CDR3 reads CASSQEGPGTPRETQYF. In DNA, the CDR3 is TGTGCCAGCAGCCAGGAGGGGCCCGGGACTCCCAGAGAGACCCAGTACTTC.

The V and J genes are TRBV5-1 and TRBJ1-4; the match to TRBD1 covers 10 bases. The CDR3 consists of 15 residues. Germline CDR1 and CDR2: SGHRS and YFSETQ. Trimming removed 3 bases from V and 8 bases from J; junction bases left unmatched: 7. This CDR3 is CASSWGTGEYEKLFF. CDR3 coding DNA: TGCGCCAGCAGCTGGGGGACAGGGGAGTACGAAAAACTGTTTTTT.

The V and J genes are TRBV6-1 and TRBJ1-1; D call uncertain. The CDR3 runs to 14 residues. The ends were cut back, 3 bases at V and 3 bases at J, with 11 bases in the middle. Germline V gives CDR1 MNHNS, CDR2 SASEGT. CDR3 region: CASSDMEVYTEAFF. The CDR3 nucleotides are TGTGCCAGCAGTGATATGGAGGTCTACACTGAAGCTTTCTTT.

The rearrangement uses TRBV2 and TRBJ2-7; D ambiguous. Trimming took 7 bases from V and 1 from J, leaving 17 bases between them. Germline CDR1 SNHLY, CDR2 FYNNEI. The CDR3 loop spans 15 amino acids. The CDR3 protein is CASKVTQTGSYEQYF. CDR3 sequence (DNA): TGTGCCAGCAAAGTGACCCAAACCGGGTCCTACGAGCAGTACTTC.

CDR3 residues: CASSDQETQYF. The CDR3 bases are TGTGCCAGCAGTGACCAAGAGACCCAGTACTTC. This chain uses TRBV2 with TRBJ2-5; no clear D. The CDR3 is 11 residues long. Germline CDR1 is SNHLY and CDR2 is FYNNEI. Trimming removed 3 bases from V and 1 base from J, with 0 bases in between.

The chain carries TRBV5-1 and TRBJ2-7, with D perhaps TRBD1 (6 bases). Deletions cut 0 bases from V and 6 bases from J, with 10 bases between. Germline lookup yields CDR1 SGHRS and CDR2 YFSETQ. This CDR3 is built from 13 residues. For the CDR3, the DNA is TGCGCCAGCAGCTTGGGAGGGGGTAGCGAGCAGTACTTC. Its protein product is CASSLGGGSEQYF.

The rearrangement uses TRBV4-2 and TRBJ2-5; D is perhaps TRBD2 (6 bases). The germline gives CDR1 LGHNA, CDR2 YNFKEQ. V shed 0 bases and J shed 2 bases, with 28 bases lying between them. CDR3 size: 21 residues. In DNA, the CDR3 is TGTGCCAGCAGCCAAGATACCGGGGCGGGGCGCCCCCCGAACAGACAAGAGACCCAGTACTTC. Protein: CASSQDTGAGRPPNRQETQYF.

The chain couples TRBV5-8 to TRBJ2-1, with D unclear. The CDR3 covers 17 residues. The V and J ends lost 1 base and 1 base respectively, with 15 bases between them. The germline V gene encodes CDR1 SGHTS and CDR2 YDEGEE. Here the CDR3 reads CASSLTVRRRSYNEQFF. In DNA, the CDR3 is TGTGCCAGCAGCTTGACCGTCAGGCGCCGATCCTACAATGAGCAGTTCTTC.

The rearrangement uses TRBV4-2 and TRBJ2-5; TRBD2 matches at 13 bases. CDR1 is LGHNA and CDR2 is YNFKEQ in the germline V gene. This CDR3 spans 17 amino acids. Trimming removed 3 bases from V and 5 bases from J; junction bases left unmatched: 9. DNA of the CDR3: TGTGCCAGCAGCCACCCGGTCGGGACTAGCGGGACGGAGACCCAGTACTTC. Translated: CASSHPVGTSGTETQYF.

This clone was picked up one time. This chain connects TRBV3-1 (or the pseudogene TRBV3-2) to TRBJ2-2; TRBD2 agrees at 8 bases. Germline V gene data show CDR1 as LGHDT and CDR2 as YNNKEL (reference sequence). The CDR3 loop spans 15 amino acids. J lost 3 bases, V lost 5 bases, and 5 bases had no gene match. The CDR3 sequence is CASSSLAVDTGELFF. Written as DNA, the CDR3 is TGTGCCAGCAGCTCACTAGCGGTTGACACCGGGGAGCTGTTTTTT.

The chain joins TRBV5-6 to TRBJ1-2, with D possibly being TRBD1 (5 bases). With 2 bases removed from V and 4 bases from J, the gap between germline ends came to 9 bases. CDR1 and CDR2 (germline): SGHDT, YYEEEE. The CDR3 has 13 residues. The CDR3, as DNA: TGTGCCAGCAGCTTAAAGGGGTCCTATGGCTACACCTTC. This gives the protein CASSLKGSYGYTF.

This clone came up a few times. V gene TRBV5-1 combines with J gene TRBJ2-2; D perhaps matches TRBD2 (7 bases). Germline V gives CDR1 SGHRS, CDR2 YFSETQ. Trimming cost V 2 bases and J 0 bases, with 11 bases left between them. The CDR3 length is 16 residues. This CDR3 reads CASSFTGGANTGELFF. CDR3 DNA: TGCGCCAGCAGCTTTACGGGGGGCGCGAACACCGGGGAGCTGTTTTTT. Together with reference TRBV5-1 and TRBJ2-2, the CDR3 gives the full variable domain: KAGVTQTPRYLIKTRGQQVTLSCSPISGHRSVSWYQQTPGQGLQFLFEYFSETQRNKGNFPGRFSGRQFSNSRSEMNVSTLELGDSALYLCASSFTGGANTGELFFGEGSRLTVL.

This clone was seen a few times. V usage is TRBV7-9 and J usage is TRBJ1-6; 7 nucleotides line up with TRBD1. Trimming at V came to 2 bases and at J to 10 bases, leaving 8 bases not matched to a gene. The CDR3 has 15 amino acids. Looked up from germline, CDR1 is SEHNR and CDR2 is FQNEAQ (reference sequence). The CDR3 DNA follows: TGTGCCAGCAGCTTAACTTCAGGGGGGGACTCACCCCTCCACTTT. Protein sequence: CASSLTSGGDSPLHF.

To note about this clone: At the DNA level, this CDR3 is encoded by other sequences in the same sample as well. V is TRBV5-1 and J is TRBJ2-3; TRBD1 is a possible D gene (5 bases). The germline gives CDR1 SGHRS, CDR2 YFSETQ. V was pared by 0 bases and J by 0 bases, with 5 bases between. This CDR3 is 14 amino acids long. The CDR3 DNA is TGCGCCAGCAGCTTGGGGGGCAGCACAGATACGCAGTATTTT. It yields the protein CASSLGGSTDTQYF.

This clone was found once. V gene TRBV5-1 combines with J gene TRBJ2-3, with 7 bases fitting TRBD1. The trim removed 3 bases at V and 2 bases at J, leaving 9 bases unmatched. Germline V lookup: CDR1 SGHRS, CDR2 YFSETQ. The CDR3 contains 16 residues. The CDR3 is CASSSSGQFATDTQYF. CDR3 coding DNA: TGCGCCAGCAGCTCCTCGGGACAGTTTGCCACAGATACGCAGTATTTT.